One and the same sample provided the 24 T cell receptor beta chains below, sequenced in a study of cytomegalovirus exposure and HLA in healthy donors. The PCR employed 60 Vbeta primers together with 13 Jbeta primers. Libraries were prepared by immunoSEQ multiplex PCR; TCRdb keeps only in-frame clonotypes and omits some of them. Altogether 95,000 to 100,000 clones are present, roughly 71% being singletons, with the ten largest covering over 9.5%. Sample: PBMCs. These receptors were obtained from a man aged 50-59 years in good health and CMV-seronegative.

This sequence joins TRBV2 and TRBJ2-2, with 10 bases lining up with TRBD2. The CDR3 is 14 amino acids. CDR1 is SNHLY, CDR2 FYNNEI, per germline. The trim removed 10 bases at V and 4 bases at J, leaving 6 bases unmatched. The CDR3 nucleotides read TGTGCCACCAAGGGACTAGCGAGCACCGGGGAGCTGTTTTTT. It specifies CATKGLASTGELFF.

This chain links TRBV11-2 with TRBJ2-6, with D hard to call. The CDR3 extends over 15 amino acids. Per the germline V gene, CDR1 is SGHAT and CDR2 is FQNNGV. The V end lost 1 base, the J end lost 1 base, and 5 bases lay between the germline ends. The CDR3 is CASSLVASGANVLTF. The CDR3 DNA follows: TGTGCCAGCAGCTTAGTGGCATCTGGGGCCAACGTCCTGACTTTC.

This sequence joins TRBV2 and TRBJ1-5, with 11 positions matching TRBD1. The length of the CDR3 is 14 residues. CDR1 SNHLY and CDR2 FYNNEI come from the germline V gene. Losses at the gene ends were 6 bases for V and 7 bases for J; bases not matched to a gene: 5. CDR3 DNA sequence: TGTGCCAGCAGGGTCGGGACAGGGGGACAGCCCCAGCATTTT. Protein product: CASRVGTGGQPQHF.

The V call is TRBV6-1, the J call TRBJ2-7, with D possibly being TRBD2 (6 bases). CDR1 is MNHNS, CDR2 SASEGT, per germline. Trimming cost V 2 bases and J 3 bases, with 11 bases left between them. The CDR3 is 14 amino acids. The DNA for the CDR3 is TGTGCCAGCAGTGAACGAGGAGGGGTCTACGAGCAGTACTTC. This translates into CASSERGGVYEQYF.

The rearrangement uses TRBV7-2 and TRBJ1-1, with D perhaps matching TRBD1 (5 bases). The CDR3 sequence is 15 residues long. Germline V lookup: CDR1 SGHTA, CDR2 FQGNSA. V shed 6 bases and J shed 2 bases, with 16 bases lying between them. CDR3 protein: CASRPGGGTNTEAFF. CDR3 in DNA: TGTGCCAGCAGACCCGGGGGGGGAACCAACACTGAAGCTTTCTTT. The whole variable domain, filled in from reference TRBV7-2 and TRBJ1-1, reads GAGVSQSPSNKVTEKGKDVELRCDPISGHTALYWYRQSLGQGLEFLIYFQGNSAPDKSGLPSDRFSAERTGGSVSTLTIQRTQQEDSAVYLCASRPGGGTNTEAFFGQGTRLTVV.

The gene calls are TRBV28 and TRBJ1-5; 8 bases align to TRBD1. V gave up 3 bases and J gave up 7 bases; unmatched junction bases: 14. CDR3 length: 17 residues. Germline V lookup: CDR1 MDHEN, CDR2 SYDVKM. The CDR3 DNA sequence: TGTGCCAGCAGTTTGTCCCCCTTTATGACAGGGGAACAGCCCCAGCATTTT. Residues: CASSLSPFMTGEQPQHF.

This clone has a handful of counts. V is TRBV14 and J is TRBJ2-4; D gene uncertain. The germline V and J ends were trimmed by 2 bases and 3 bases, with 5 bases remaining between them. The CDR3 has 13 residues. CDR1 and CDR2 (germline): SGHDN, FVKESK. The CDR3 sequence is CASSQFGKNIQYF. DNA of the CDR3: TGTGCCAGCAGCCAATTCGGCAAAAACATTCAGTACTTC. The whole variable domain, remainder taken from reference TRBV14 and TRBJ2-4, is EAGVTQFPSHSVIEKGQTVTLRCDPISGHDNLYWYRRVMGKEIKFLLHFVKESKQDESGMPNNRFLAERTGGTYSTLKVQPAELEDSGVYFCASSQFGKNIQYFGAGTRLSVL.

The rearrangement uses TRBV19 and TRBJ2-2; tentative D call: TRBD2 (6 bases). Germline V gives CDR1 LNHDA, CDR2 SQIVND (reference sequence). Trimming stripped 7 bases from V and 1 base from J, with 13 bases between. This CDR3 has 15 residues. CDR3 protein: CASTSGGRNTGELFF. The CDR3 DNA follows: TGTGCCAGTACTTCCGGGGGAAGGAACACCGGGGAGCTGTTTTTT.

The CDR3 spells CASSPAGTGDHGYTF. The CDR3 DNA reads TGTGCCAGCAGTCCCGCCGGGACAGGGGATCATGGCTACACCTTC. This sequence joins TRBV28 and TRBJ1-2; 10 bases map to TRBD1. The V gene's germline CDR1 is MDHEN and CDR2 SYDVKM. J was trimmed by 6 bases and V by 5 bases; bases with no gene match: 9. CDR3 size: 15 residues.

The chain carries TRBV7-2 and TRBJ2-1; TRBD2 matches at 8 bases. This CDR3 has 16 residues. Germline V gene lookup returns CDR1 SGHTA and CDR2 FQGNSA. V lost 1 base and J lost 2; bases outside the gene matches: 4. CDR3 residues: CASSLVGGVPYNEQFF. The DNA of the CDR3 is TGTGCCAGCAGCTTAGTCGGGGGGGTTCCCTACAATGAGCAGTTCTTC.

Comment on this clone: One junction end disagrees with the germline gene, perhaps due to a read error. The chain links TRBV4-3 to TRBJ1-1; D unresolved. CDR3 size: 13 residues. Germline CDR1 LGHNA, CDR2 YSLEER. This chain's CDR3 is CASSQDRHTKAFF. In DNA, the CDR3 is TGCGCCAGCAGCCAAGATCGGCACACTAAAGCTTTCTTT.

CDR3 coding DNA: TGTGCCAGCAGCGCCGAGGGGGGGAATACGCAGTATTTT. Its protein product is CASSAEGGNTQYF. V usage is TRBV2 and J usage is TRBJ2-3; tentatively, D is TRBD2 (7 bases). The CDR3 is 13 residues long. Trimming stripped 6 bases from V and 7 bases from J, with 14 bases between. Germline CDR1 SNHLY, CDR2 FYNNEI. The full variable domain, its missing parts supplied by reference TRBV2 and TRBJ2-3, is EPEVTQTPSHQVTQMGQEVILRCVPISNHLYFYWYRQILGQKVEFLVSFYNNEISEKSEIFDDQFSVERPDGSNFTLKIRSTKLEDSAMYFCASSAEGGNTQYFGPGTRLTVL.

The rearrangement uses TRBV7-9 and TRBJ2-7; weak D call: TRBD1 (5 bases). CDR1 and CDR2 (germline): SEHNR, FQNEAQ (reference sequence). This CDR3 is 16 amino acids long. V lost 1 base to trimming and J lost 5 bases, with 18 bases between them. This CDR3 reads CASSLELVGPQDEQYF. CDR3 sequence (DNA): TGTGCCAGCAGCTTAGAATTAGTGGGGCCTCAAGACGAGCAGTACTTC.

This clone occurred once. The rearrangement links TRBV19 to TRBJ2-3, with D perhaps TRBD2 (5 bases). The CDR3 is 12 amino acids. V gave up 8 bases and J gave up 6 bases, with 12 bases separating them. Germline CDR1 reads LNHDA; CDR2 reads SQIVND (reference sequence). CDR3 bases: TGTGCCAGTTCCGGAGGCTTGGATACGCAGTATTTT. This encodes CASSGGLDTQYF. Combining the CDR3 with reference TRBV19 and TRBJ2-3 gives the whole variable domain DGGITQSPKYLFRKEGQNVTLSCEQNLNHDAMYWYRQDPGQGLRLIYYSQIVNDFQKGDIAEGYSVSREKKESFPLTVTSAQKNPTAFYLCASSGGLDTQYFGPGTRLTVL.

The chain recombines TRBV6-5 with TRBJ2-4; 8 bases map to TRBD1. The CDR3 covers 15 residues. Germline-derived CDR1 and CDR2 are MNHEY and SVGAGI. V shed 6 bases, J shed 2 bases, and the junction held 6 bases outside the gene matches. The CDR3 DNA is TGTGCCAGCAGCCGCGACAGGGGCACCAAAAACATTCAGTACTTC. Translated: CASSRDRGTKNIQYF.

The V call is TRBV9, the J call TRBJ1-1; D unclear. The germline gives CDR1 SGDLS, CDR2 YYNGEE. This CDR3 is built from 13 residues. The V end was cut by 4 bases, the J end by 5 bases, with 12 bases between. CDR3 bases: TGTGCCAGCAGCCCGGGTCTCTGGACTGAAGCTTTCTTT. Translation: CASSPGLWTEAFF.

The rearrangement uses TRBV6-1 and TRBJ2-7, with a weak D call TRBD2 (5 bases). Germline assignment: CDR1 MNHNS and CDR2 SASEGT. The CDR3 is 14 residues long. V shed 6 bases and J shed 1 base, with 13 bases lying between them. CDR3 DNA: TGTGCCAGCAGATCACTAGGGAATTCCTACGAGCAGTACTTC. Amino acid sequence: CASRSLGNSYEQYF.

This clone was observed a handful of times. The chain carries TRBV11-1 and TRBJ2-7, with 9 bases that match TRBD2. After removal of 1 base from V and 0 bases from J, the junction contained 7 bases not matched to a gene. Germline CDR1 SGHAT, CDR2 FQDESV (reference sequence). There are 17 residues in the CDR3. The CDR3 DNA sequence: TGTGCCAGCAGCTTAGGAACGCCGACTAGCGGCTCCTACGAGCAGTACTTC. Its translation is CASSLGTPTSGSYEQYF.

V usage is TRBV9 and J usage is TRBJ1-3; D is perhaps TRBD1 (5 bases). Germline lookup yields CDR1 SGDLS and CDR2 YYNGEE. CDR3 length: 15 residues. The ends were cut back, 5 bases at V and 3 bases at J, with 15 bases in the middle. CDR3 DNA sequence: TGTGCCAGCAGTCCGGGGGGGGATCTTGGAAACACCATATATTTT. This gives the protein CASSPGGDLGNTIYF.

This clone was observed a single time. CDR3 loop: CASSRTGIRSTDTQYF. The CDR3 nucleotides are TGTGCCAGCAGCCGGACAGGGATCAGGAGCACAGATACGCAGTATTTT. The chain joins TRBV2 to TRBJ2-3; 8 bases align to TRBD1. Unmatched junction bases numbered 8, after V lost 6 bases and J lost 0 bases. The germline V gene has CDR1 SNHLY and CDR2 FYNNEI. CDR3 size: 16 residues.

V usage is TRBV7-2 and J usage is TRBJ1-5, with D unclear. The V and J ends lost 4 bases and 2 bases respectively, with 9 bases between them. From germline, CDR1 is SGHTA and CDR2 FQGNSA. This CDR3 is 14 amino acids long. The CDR3 nucleotides are TGTGCCAGCAGCTCAGTGAGCGGCAATCAGCCCCAGCATTTT. Encoded protein: CASSSVSGNQPQHF.

The rearrangement joins TRBV2 to TRBJ2-5; maybe TRBD2 (6 bases). Germline V gene data show CDR1 as SNHLY and CDR2 as FYNNEI. This CDR3 has 15 amino acids. Trimming took off 6 bases at V and 2 bases at J, with 16 bases between the two ends. The CDR3 nucleotides are TGTGCCAGCAGGCGACGGTCTAGCGCACAAGAGACCCAGTACTTC. It codes for CASRRRSSAQETQYF.

The count of this clone is one. The V call is TRBV7-2, the J call TRBJ2-7; TRBD2 matches at 8 bases. The CDR3 totals 14 residues. Per germline, CDR1 SGHTA and CDR2 FQGNSA. The V and J ends lost 5 bases and 4 bases, in that order; junction bases with no gene match: 7. Here the CDR3 reads CASSQERESYEQYF. The CDR3, as DNA: TGTGCCAGCAGCCAGGAGCGGGAGAGTTACGAGCAGTACTTC.

The count of this clone is one. The V and J genes are TRBV27 and TRBJ1-1; perhaps TRBD1 as D (5 bases). The CDR3 totals 14 residues. V was clipped by 4 bases and J by 6 bases, with 15 bases between them. Germline V CDR1 and CDR2: MNHEY, SMNVEV (reference sequence). This CDR3 is CASSSQAGFPEAFF. CDR3 sequence (DNA): TGTGCCAGCAGTTCCCAGGCAGGGTTTCCTGAAGCTTTCTTT.